Presented here are 18 T cell receptor beta chains from one specimen sequenced in a study of blood T cell repertoires in COVID-19. Sequencing used immunoSEQ multiplex PCR; TCRdb keeps in-frame clones, though not all of them. The sample lists about 200,000 clones, 70% to 90% occurring once. Source material: peripheral blood. Every receptor here comes from a woman aged 35 to 49 who had recovered from COVID-19.

The rearrangement uses TRBV30 and TRBJ2-7, with D maybe TRBD1 (6 bases). V was trimmed by 4 bases and J by 5 bases, leaving 21 bases between them. Germline CDR1 is GTSNPN and CDR2 is SVGIG (reference sequence). This CDR3 spans 15 amino acids. CDR3: CAWTYRDTQEHEQYF. CDR3 nucleotide sequence: TGTGCCTGGACTTATCGGGACACCCAAGAGCACGAGCAGTACTTC.

CDR3 bases: TGTGCCAGCAGTGAACCTCTGCGGGAGAACGAGCAGTACTTC. Translation gives CASSEPLRENEQYF. The chain is built from TRBV2 and TRBJ2-7; 7 bases are shared with TRBD2. Unmatched junction bases numbered 6, after V lost 2 bases and J lost 5 bases. The germline V gene encodes CDR1 SNHLY and CDR2 FYNNEI. CDR3 length: 14 amino acids.

This chain uses TRBV19 with TRBJ1-3; D is undetermined. CDR1 LNHDA and CDR2 SQIVND come from the germline V gene (reference sequence). CDR3 length: 14 residues. V lost 10 bases and J 0 bases, leaving 13 bases between the germline ends. The CDR3 here is CATWAGSSGNTIYF. The CDR3 DNA follows: TGTGCCACGTGGGCCGGGAGCTCTGGAAACACCATATATTTT.

This clone has only a few counts. The V call is TRBV5-1, the J call TRBJ2-2, with a possible D match to TRBD2 (6 bases). Looked up from germline, CDR1 is SGHRS and CDR2 is YFSETQ. V lost 4 bases and J lost 0, with 10 bases in between. The CDR3 totals 15 residues. CDR3 protein: CASSPGTANTGELFF. The CDR3 bases are TGCGCCAGCAGCCCAGGGACTGCGAACACCGGGGAGCTGTTTTTT.

V is TRBV9 and J is TRBJ2-5; 10 bases are shared with TRBD2. The germline V gene encodes CDR1 SGDLS and CDR2 YYNGEE. The CDR3 contains 16 residues. The J segment lost 2 bases and the V segment lost 2 bases, leaving 6 bases of the junction unmatched. The CDR3 DNA reads TGTGCCAGCAGCGTTGGACTAGCGGAAACTCAAGAGACCCAGTACTTC. It specifies CASSVGLAETQETQYF.

The chain joins TRBV6-2 or TRBV6-3 to TRBJ2-1; the D is unclear. The CDR3 totals 14 residues. Trimming cost V 0 bases and J 2 bases, with 5 bases left between them. Germline V gene sequence: CDR1 MNHEY, CDR2 SVGEGT. The CDR3 nucleotides read TGTGCCAGCAGTTACTCTCCAGCCTACAATGAGCAGTTCTTC. Translated: CASSYSPAYNEQFF.

The chain combines TRBV15 with TRBJ1-6; D gene unclear. Trimming left V 5 bases short and J 5 bases short, with 7 bases between. CDR1 and CDR2 from the germline V gene are LNHNV and YYDKDF (reference sequence). There are 13 residues in the CDR3. CDR3: CATSLQNNSPLHF. The CDR3 DNA reads TGTGCCACCAGCTTGCAGAATAATTCACCCCTCCACTTT.

The V gene is TRBV19, the J gene TRBJ2-1; TRBD2 might be the D (5 bases). Trimming took off 6 bases at V and 4 bases at J, with 13 bases between the two ends. CDR1 and CDR2 (germline): LNHDA, SQIVND (reference sequence). The CDR3 consists of 14 residues. DNA for the CDR3: TGTGCCAGTAGGACCCGGGAAGCATACAATGAGCAGTTCTTC. It encodes CASRTREAYNEQFF.

The V call is TRBV5-5, the J call TRBJ1-6; 11 bases match TRBD1. The germline V gene encodes CDR1 SGHKS and CDR2 YYEKEE (reference sequence). This CDR3 comprises 16 residues. The V segment lost 6 bases and the J segment 8 bases; nucleotides outside the gene matches: 10. For the CDR3, the DNA is TGTGCCAGCATCGCTATCACGGGACAGGGGGATTCACCCCTCCACTTT. It specifies CASIAITGQGDSPLHF.

This clone came up a few times. The CDR3 DNA follows: TGCGCCAGCAGTTTTTTAAAGCGGGACAATGAGCAGTTCTTC. Protein product: CASSFLKRDNEQFF. The rearrangement links TRBV10-1 to TRBJ2-1; perhaps TRBD2 as D (6 bases). Deletions cut 5 bases from V and 5 bases from J, with 13 bases between. The CDR3 loop spans 14 amino acids. CDR1 WNHNN and CDR2 SYGVQD come from the germline V gene (reference sequence).

This clone was counted between two and nine times. The DNA for the CDR3 is TGCGCCAGCAGCGGGGGACTAGCGGACCCCACAGATACGCAGTATTTT. Its protein product is CASSGGLADPTDTQYF. The V gene is TRBV5-1, the J gene TRBJ2-3; 11 bases are shared with TRBD2. There are 16 residues in the CDR3. V lost 4 bases, J lost 2 bases, and 6 bases stayed unmatched. Looked up from germline, CDR1 is SGHRS and CDR2 is YFSETQ.

The CDR3 spells CASSLMRDNEQFF. The DNA for the CDR3 is TGTGCCAGCAGTTTAATGAGGGATAATGAGCAGTTCTTC. The chain combines TRBV28 with TRBJ2-1; D possibly corresponds to TRBD2 (5 bases). There are 13 residues in the CDR3. Germline values: CDR1 MDHEN, CDR2 SYDVKM. Trimming left V 2 bases short and J 7 bases short, with 9 bases between.

The chain joins TRBV6-5 to TRBJ1-5; no firm D call. Germline V lookup: CDR1 MNHEY, CDR2 SVGAGI. This CDR3 region has 13 residues. V was cut by 8 bases and J by 3 bases, with 11 bases left in between. The CDR3 DNA follows: TGTGCCAGCTCTGGAGGTTTCAATCAGCCCCAGCATTTT. Translation gives CASSGGFNQPQHF.

This clone was seen a few times. The CDR3 sequence: CASSREGSYEQYF. The CDR3 DNA reads TGCGCCAGCAGCCGGGAGGGCTCCTACGAGCAGTACTTC. The chain combines TRBV5-1 with TRBJ2-7, with 8 bases identical to TRBD2. The CDR3 runs to 13 residues. Germline V gives CDR1 SGHRS, CDR2 YFSETQ. Trimming took 4 bases from V and 0 from J; bases not matched to a gene: 0.

This rearrangement joins TRBV11-3 to TRBJ2-2; TRBD2 matches at 7 bases. The CDR3 totals 16 residues. The trim removed 5 bases at V and 3 bases at J, leaving 9 bases unmatched. CDR1 and CDR2 (germline): SGHNT, YENEEA. Here the CDR3 DNA reads TGTGCCAGCAGCCCCGGGGGAGGGGCCTACACCGGGGAGCTGTTTTTT. It encodes CASSPGGGAYTGELFF.

This chain links TRBV24-1 with TRBJ1-1, with D unclear. Germline assignment: CDR1 KGHDR and CDR2 SFDVKD. This CDR3 contains 13 residues. V lost 2 bases, J lost 5 bases, and 8 bases lay in between. The CDR3 spells CATSDSPGTEAFF. The CDR3 nucleotides are TGTGCCACCAGTGATTCCCCCGGGACTGAAGCTTTCTTT.

For the CDR3, the DNA is TGTGCCAGCGGTAATCCCGGTCAGCCCCAGCATTTT. The encoded protein is CASGNPGQPQHF. The chain recombines TRBV27 with TRBJ1-5; D unclear. V dropped 8 bases and J dropped 6 bases, with 11 bases sitting between them. CDR3 size: 12 residues. CDR1 is MNHEY, CDR2 SMNVEV, per germline (reference sequence).

This chain joins TRBV7-8 and TRBJ2-7, with TRBD2 as a possible D gene (6 bases). Per the germline V gene, CDR1 is SGHVS and CDR2 is FQNEAQ. This CDR3 region has 16 residues. Between the trimmed V and J ends, which lost 1 base and 3 bases, there was a span of 16 bases. DNA for the CDR3: TGTGCCAGCAGCTTAGGGCCCGGGAGTGGGGTCTACGAGCAGTACTTC. This encodes CASSLGPGSGVYEQYF. The entire variable domain, with the rest obtained from reference TRBV7-8 and TRBJ2-7, is as follows: GAGVSQSPRYKVAKRGQDVALRCDPISGHVSLFWYQQALGQGPEFLTYFQNEAQLDKSGLPSDRFFAERPEGSVSTLKIQRTQQEDSAVYLCASSLGPGSGVYEQYFGPGTRLTVT.